This T cell receptor delta chain was sequenced in a study of gamma-delta T cells after stem cell transplantation. Germline-derived CDR1 and CDR2 are GEAIGNYY and EKD. CDR3 length equals 19 residues. A word on this clone: It is likely a read error: a sequence one base away is far more abundant. At the DNA level, this CDR3 is encoded by other sequences in the same sample as well.

TCRdb re-called the RT-PCR reads through CATT. The sample shows some 16,000 delta-chain clones, less than 10% of them seen only once. The sequence was collected from a human donor. It is not recorded whose cells these are; they may come from a transplant donor. The rearrangement links TRDV2 to TRDJ1, with 8 bases lining up with TRDD3. The specimen was gamma-delta T cells. The CDR3 here is CACDTVERTGGTYTDKLIF. CDR3 coding DNA: TGTGCTTGTGACACCGTTGAGAGGACTGGGGGTACGTACACCGATAAACTCATCTTT.